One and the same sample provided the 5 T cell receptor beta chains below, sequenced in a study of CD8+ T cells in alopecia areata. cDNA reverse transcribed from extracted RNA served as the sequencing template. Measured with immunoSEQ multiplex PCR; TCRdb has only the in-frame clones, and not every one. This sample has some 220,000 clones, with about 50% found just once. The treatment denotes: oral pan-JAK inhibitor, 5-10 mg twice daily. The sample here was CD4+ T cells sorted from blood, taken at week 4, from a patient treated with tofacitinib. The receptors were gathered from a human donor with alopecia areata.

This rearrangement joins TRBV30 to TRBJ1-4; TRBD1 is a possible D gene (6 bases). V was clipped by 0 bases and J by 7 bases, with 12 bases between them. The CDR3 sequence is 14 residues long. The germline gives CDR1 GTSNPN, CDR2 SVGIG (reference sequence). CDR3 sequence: CAWSVGTLGEKLFF. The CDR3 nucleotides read TGTGCCTGGAGTGTAGGGACATTAGGTGAAAAACTGTTTTTT.

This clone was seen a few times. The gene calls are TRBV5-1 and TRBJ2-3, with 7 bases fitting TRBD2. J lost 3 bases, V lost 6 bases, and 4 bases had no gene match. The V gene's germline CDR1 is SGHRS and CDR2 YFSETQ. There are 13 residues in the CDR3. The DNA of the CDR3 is TGCGCCAGCACCGCAGCGGGAACAGATACGCAGTATTTT. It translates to CASTAAGTDTQYF.

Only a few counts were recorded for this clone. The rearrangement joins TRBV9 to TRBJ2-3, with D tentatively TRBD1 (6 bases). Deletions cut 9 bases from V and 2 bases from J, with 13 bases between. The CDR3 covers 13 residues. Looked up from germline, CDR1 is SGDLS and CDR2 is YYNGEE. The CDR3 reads CATNGQPTDTQYF. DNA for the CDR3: TGTGCCACCAACGGACAGCCCACAGATACGCAGTATTTT.

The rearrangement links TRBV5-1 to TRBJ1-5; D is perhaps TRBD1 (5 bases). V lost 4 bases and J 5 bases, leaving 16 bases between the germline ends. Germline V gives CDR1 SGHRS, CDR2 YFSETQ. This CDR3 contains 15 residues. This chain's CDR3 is CASSLGPAGDQPQHF. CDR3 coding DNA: TGCGCCAGCAGCCTGGGACCAGCAGGAGATCAGCCCCAGCATTTT.

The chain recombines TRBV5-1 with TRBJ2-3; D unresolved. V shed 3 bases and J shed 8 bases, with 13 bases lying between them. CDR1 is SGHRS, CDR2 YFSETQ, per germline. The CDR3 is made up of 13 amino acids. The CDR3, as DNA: TGCGCCAGCAGCTCCTATGCACAGAGTACGCAGTATTTT. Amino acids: CASSSYAQSTQYF. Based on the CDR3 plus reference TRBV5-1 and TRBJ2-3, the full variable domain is KAGVTQTPRYLIKTRGQQVTLSCSPISGHRSVSWYQQTPGQGLQFLFEYFSETQRNKGNFPGRFSGRQFSNSRSEMNVSTLELGDSALYLCASSSYAQSTQYFGPGTRLTVL.